This T cell receptor beta chain originates from a study of T-cell reconstitution after alpha-beta-depleted transplantation in children. Study-level points and caveats: Surviving thymic progenitors and recipient T cells were the source of high TCRbeta diversity at day 60 in some patients. Alpha-beta T cells about two months after transplant reportedly derived from several hundred expanded graft clones. T-cell counts and diversity at one year post-transplant came mainly from newly produced T cells.

Unique molecular identifiers featured in how the TCRbeta library was prepared. A single record per CDR3 protein comes from TCRdb applying MiXCR to the PCR reads. The top ten clones hold 30% to 40% of a sample with a few hundred thousand distinct CDR3 sequences, 25% to 30% of them seen once. V shed 1 base and J shed 6 bases, with 11 bases lying between them. The CDR3 totals 14 residues. On this clonotype: Its antigen is still unknown.

The sample was PBMCs, taken before TCRalphabeta/CD19-depleted stem cell transplant. The source of this sequence is a boy under three years old with Wiskott-Aldrich syndrome, due to receive a stem cell transplant. This chain links TRBV12-3 or TRBV12-4 with TRBJ2-3, with TRBD1 as a possible D gene (6 bases). CDR3 in amino acids: CASSLDRERDTQYF. The CDR3 bases are TGTGCCAGCAGTTTAGACAGGGAGAGGGATACGCAGTATTTT.